Listed below are T cell receptor beta chains from one sample, sequenced in a study of T cells in tuberculosis. Profiled with immunoSEQ multiplex PCR; TCRdb holds only in-frame clones, not every one. The sample consists of 31,000 or so clones, roughly 83% of them appearing once. The source material was PBMCs, sampled at tuberculosis diagnosis. These receptors originate from an adult with tuberculosis. Both conserved end residues are part of each CDR3. Each record gives: J gene, D gene, clone size, V gene, CDR3 protein, CDR3 DNA. A D gene is named only where the DNA matches it firmly. A clone size is listed for some rows: how often the clone was seen (once, few, many), or a class if it is expanded.

J gene: TRBJ2-1; D gene: NA; clone size: NA; V gene: TRBV14; CDR3 protein: CASSPPGLFTTNEQFF; CDR3 DNA: TGTGCCAGCAGCCCCCCGGGACTCTTTACGACCAATGAGCAGTTCTTC
J gene: TRBJ2-1; D gene: NA; clone size: NA; V gene: TRBV19; CDR3 protein: CASSAAASSYNEQFF; CDR3 DNA: TGTGCCAGTAGCGCTGCGGCGAGCTCCTACAATGAGCAGTTCTTC
J gene: TRBJ1-1; D gene: TRBD1; clone size: NA; V gene: TRBV11-2; CDR3 protein: CASSLVGQATEAFF; CDR3 DNA: TGTGCCAGCAGCTTAGTCGGACAGGCCACTGAAGCTTTCTTT
J gene: TRBJ2-5; D gene: NA; clone size: few; V gene: TRBV13; CDR3 protein: CASSSNQETQYF; CDR3 DNA: TGTGCCAGCAGCTCCAACCAAGAGACCCAGTACTTC
J gene: TRBJ1-4; D gene: NA; clone size: NA; V gene: TRBV30; CDR3 protein: CAWGRQANEKLFF; CDR3 DNA: TGTGCCTGGGGTAGACAGGCCAATGAAAAACTGTTTTTT
J gene: TRBJ2-7; D gene: TRBD1; clone size: NA; V gene: TRBV7-8; CDR3 protein: CASSFDRGYEQYF; CDR3 DNA: TGTGCCAGCAGCTTTGACAGGGGCTACGAGCAGTACTTC
J gene: TRBJ1-5; D gene: TRBD1; clone size: NA; V gene: TRBV18; CDR3 protein: CASSPGTGPQPQHF; CDR3 DNA: TGTGCCAGCTCACCAGGGACAGGGCCCCAGCCCCAGCATTTT
J gene: TRBJ1-1; D gene: NA; clone size: NA; V gene: TRBV25-1; CDR3 protein: CASKFGVLTEAFF; CDR3 DNA: TGTGCCAGCAAATTCGGGGTGCTCACTGAAGCTTTCTTT
J gene: TRBJ2-1; D gene: TRBD2; clone size: NA; V gene: TRBV7-3; CDR3 protein: CASSSGTSGNEQFF; CDR3 DNA: TGTGCCAGCAGCTCTGGGACTAGCGGCAATGAGCAGTTCTTC
J gene: TRBJ2-3; D gene: TRBD1; clone size: NA; V gene: TRBV6-7; CDR3 protein: CASSGDRGIPDTQYF; CDR3 DNA: TGTGCCAGCAGTGGGGACAGGGGGATCCCAGATACGCAGTATTTT
J gene: TRBJ2-7; D gene: TRBD2; clone size: NA; V gene: TRBV7-9; CDR3 protein: CASSDSGRAIYEQYF; CDR3 DNA: TGTGCCAGCAGCGATAGCGGGAGGGCCATATACGAGCAGTACTTC
J gene: TRBJ2-7; D gene: TRBD2; clone size: few; V gene: TRBV2; CDR3 protein: CASRPTSGRHYEQYF; CDR3 DNA: TGTGCCAGCAGGCCGACTAGCGGGAGACACTACGAGCAGTACTTC
J gene: TRBJ1-3; D gene: TRBD1; clone size: once; V gene: TRBV5-1; CDR3 protein: CASSPDRGGNTIYF; CDR3 DNA: TGCGCCAGCAGCCCCGACAGGGGTGGAAACACCATATATTTT
J gene: TRBJ2-1; D gene: NA; clone size: NA; V gene: TRBV4-1; CDR3 protein: CASSPKPRETYNEQFF; CDR3 DNA: TGCGCCAGCAGCCCAAAACCTAGGGAGACCTACAATGAGCAGTTCTTC
J gene: TRBJ2-1; D gene: NA; clone size: NA; V gene: TRBV7-2; CDR3 protein: CASSSLVASYNEQFF; CDR3 DNA: TGTGCCAGCAGCTCCCTAGTAGCGTCCTACAATGAGCAGTTCTTC
J gene: TRBJ2-3; D gene: TRBD2; clone size: NA; V gene: TRBV5-5; CDR3 protein: CASSLLAGGSTDTQYF; CDR3 DNA: TGTGCCAGCAGCTTGTTAGCGGGGGGGAGCACAGATACGCAGTATTTT
J gene: TRBJ2-2; D gene: TRBD2; clone size: NA; V gene: TRBV2; CDR3 protein: CASRTSGNTGELFF; CDR3 DNA: TGTGCCAGCAGAACTAGCGGTAACACCGGGGAGCTGTTTTTT
J gene: TRBJ1-5; D gene: NA; clone size: NA; V gene: TRBV28; CDR3 protein: CASSIGVPPQHF; CDR3 DNA: TGTGCCAGCAGCATAGGGGTGCCGCCCCAGCATTTT
J gene: TRBJ2-1; D gene: NA; clone size: NA; V gene: TRBV4-1; CDR3 protein: CASSQLQGLSYNEQFF; CDR3 DNA: TGCGCCAGCAGCCAACTACAGGGCCTTTCCTACAATGAGCAGTTCTTC
J gene: TRBJ2-1; D gene: NA; clone size: NA; V gene: TRBV4-1; CDR3 protein: CASSHVYNEQFF; CDR3 DNA: TGCGCCAGCAGCCACGTATACAATGAGCAGTTCTTC
J gene: TRBJ2-2; D gene: NA; clone size: NA; V gene: TRBV11-2; CDR3 protein: CASSRRWQGTAGELFF; CDR3 DNA: TGTGCCAGCAGCCGTAGGTGGCAGGGGACGGCCGGGGAGCTGTTTTTT
J gene: TRBJ2-3; D gene: TRBD2; clone size: NA; V gene: TRBV30; CDR3 protein: CAWSVAGVFTDTQYF; CDR3 DNA: TGTGCCTGGAGTGTAGCGGGGGTTTTCACAGATACGCAGTATTTT
J gene: TRBJ1-1; D gene: NA; clone size: NA; V gene: TRBV2; CDR3 protein: CASKRTENTEAFF; CDR3 DNA: TGTGCCAGCAAAAGGACAGAGAACACTGAAGCTTTCTTT
J gene: TRBJ2-7; D gene: TRBD1; clone size: few; V gene: TRBV5-5; CDR3 protein: CASSWDRTYEQYF; CDR3 DNA: TGTGCCAGCAGCTGGGACAGGACCTACGAGCAGTACTTC
J gene: TRBJ2-7; D gene: NA; clone size: NA; V gene: TRBV28; CDR3 protein: CASSFGGSSYEQYF; CDR3 DNA: TGTGCCAGCAGTTTCGGGGGAAGCTCCTACGAGCAGTACTTC
J gene: TRBJ2-5; D gene: TRBD1; clone size: NA; V gene: TRBV9; CDR3 protein: CASSTGGETQYF; CDR3 DNA: TGTGCCAGCAGTACAGGGGGGGAGACCCAGTACTTC
J gene: TRBJ1-4; D gene: TRBD1; clone size: once; V gene: TRBV9; CDR3 protein: CASSVGGTGDEKLFF; CDR3 DNA: TGTGCCAGCAGCGTAGGAGGGACAGGGGATGAAAAACTGTTTTTT
J gene: TRBJ2-7; D gene: NA; clone size: NA; V gene: TRBV6-1; CDR3 protein: CASSDRRAGSNEQYF; CDR3 DNA: TGTGCCAGCAGTGATAGGAGGGCAGGGAGCAACGAGCAGTACTTC
J gene: TRBJ1-2; D gene: NA; clone size: NA; V gene: TRBV28; CDR3 protein: CASSEGEDYGYTF; CDR3 DNA: TGTGCCAGCAGCGAAGGGGAGGACTATGGCTACACCTTC
J gene: TRBJ1-4; D gene: TRBD1; clone size: NA; V gene: TRBV30; CDR3 protein: CAWSVQGGPLFF; CDR3 DNA: TGTGCCTGGAGTGTACAGGGGGGGCCTCTGTTTTTT
J gene: TRBJ2-4; D gene: NA; clone size: NA; V gene: TRBV7-6; CDR3 protein: CASSLSPGAKNIQYF; CDR3 DNA: TGTGCCAGCAGTCTTTCCCCCGGAGCCAAAAACATTCAGTACTTC
J gene: TRBJ2-1; D gene: TRBD1; clone size: once; V gene: TRBV6-1; CDR3 protein: CASSDHLPGGGEQFF; CDR3 DNA: TGTGCCAGCAGTGATCACCTCCCAGGGGGCGGTGAGCAGTTCTTC
J gene: TRBJ2-7; D gene: TRBD1; clone size: NA; V gene: TRBV28; CDR3 protein: CASSSSGTGGYEQYF; CDR3 DNA: TGTGCCAGCAGTTCCTCCGGGACAGGGGGCTACGAGCAGTACTTC
J gene: TRBJ1-5; D gene: NA; clone size: NA; V gene: TRBV19; CDR3 protein: CASRGEANQPQHF; CDR3 DNA: TGTGCCAGTAGAGGGGAGGCCAATCAGCCCCAGCATTTT
J gene: TRBJ1-1; D gene: NA; clone size: NA; V gene: TRBV27; CDR3 protein: CASSLSVAQAEAFF; CDR3 DNA: TGTGCCAGCAGTTTATCGGTTGCGCAGGCTGAAGCTTTCTTT
J gene: TRBJ1-2; D gene: NA; clone size: once; V gene: TRBV13; CDR3 protein: CASTINGGNGGYTF; CDR3 DNA: TGTGCCAGCACCATCAATGGGGGGAACGGAGGCTACACCTTC
J gene: TRBJ1-1; D gene: NA; clone size: NA; V gene: TRBV5-1; CDR3 protein: CASSLGGSEAEAFF; CDR3 DNA: TGCGCCAGCAGCTTGGGAGGGTCTGAGGCTGAAGCTTTCTTT
J gene: TRBJ1-5; D gene: TRBD1; clone size: NA; V gene: TRBV19; CDR3 protein: CASTDRAYSNQPQHF; CDR3 DNA: TGTGCCAGTACCGACAGGGCATATAGCAATCAGCCCCAGCATTTT
J gene: TRBJ1-5; D gene: TRBD1; clone size: NA; V gene: TRBV7-3; CDR3 protein: CASSLIEQGAGQPQHF; CDR3 DNA: TGTGCCAGCAGCTTAATAGAACAGGGGGCGGGTCAGCCCCAGCATTTT
J gene: TRBJ2-4; D gene: TRBD2; clone size: NA; V gene: TRBV11-2; CDR3 protein: CASTGGEYIQYF; CDR3 DNA: TGTGCCAGCACCGGGGGGGAGTACATTCAGTACTTC
J gene: TRBJ2-1; D gene: TRBD2; clone size: NA; V gene: TRBV29-1; CDR3 protein: CSALPLAGGYNEQFF; CDR3 DNA: TGCAGCGCACTACCACTAGCGGGGGGCTACAATGAGCAGTTCTTC
J gene: TRBJ2-2; D gene: NA; clone size: NA; V gene: TRBV27; CDR3 protein: CASRSGTGELFF; CDR3 DNA: TGTGCCAGCAGATCAGGGACCGGGGAGCTGTTTTTT